This T cell receptor (beta chain) was found in a study of blood T cell repertoires in COVID-19. Across the whole study: The origin of the acute and convalescent COVID-19 samples was the United States, Italy and Spain. In each case, the material was cDNA or gDNA derived from T cells, B-cell-depleted T cells, or PBMCs.

Germline CDR1 MDHEN, CDR2 SYDVKM. Trimming removed 6 bases at V and 4 bases at J, with 18 bases between. The length of the CDR3 is 15 residues. This clone has more than one count but fewer than ten. As handled by the study authors: Reference gene primer amplification in the assay estimated nucleated cell counts. Sequencing was performed with immunoSEQ multiplex PCR; in TCRdb, only in-frame clones are kept and a portion is missing. V and J calls and clone size are those listed in that table; D and trimming were worked out from the DNA. Of 110,000 or so clones detected, roughly 80% appear once; the ten largest clones hold approximately 19%.

This clonotype was obtained from a woman in her 70s with acute or convalescent COVID-19. Sequenced: peripheral blood. The V and J genes are TRBV28 and TRBJ1-2; D call uncertain. DNA of the CDR3: TGTGCCAGCAGAGAAAGCGGGATGGACGTCTATGGCTACACCTTC. Amino acid sequence: CASRESGMDVYGYTF.